This T cell receptor beta chain was obtained from a study of shared clonotypes between healthy human individuals. Trimming removed 3 bases from V and 6 bases from J; junction bases left unmatched: 4. Germline V lookup: CDR1 LNHDA, CDR2 SQIVND (reference sequence). The CDR3 runs to 14 residues. In the authors' workflow: Quality scores were absent from the junction-only immunoSEQ sequences, so filtering differed. Some clones are missing from TCRdb's copy, which holds only in-frame ones; the method was immunoSEQ multiplex PCR. V, J and clone size derive from that table, while D and trimming were established from the DNA sequence. The sample has 330,000 or so clones; over 65% are singletons.

The clonotype was recovered from a man aged 30 to 39 in good health. The sequenced material came from memory CD4+ T cells sorted from blood. The subset was: CD45RA-negative fraction. The chain carries TRBV19 and TRBJ2-1; 8 nucleotides line up with TRBD2. The CDR3 coding sequence is TGTGCCAGTAGTATTAGCGGGAACAGCAATGAGCAGTTCTTC. Protein product: CASSISGNSNEQFF.